The rows below give T cell receptor beta chains drawn from one sample of a study of Ad26.COV2.S vaccination and SARS-CoV-2 variants. Clones were sequenced by immunoSEQ multiplex PCR, and TCRdb holds only the in-frame ones, with some missing. The sample has roughly 700,000 clones, 89% seen once. The specimen was peripheral blood, collected in a trial of Ad26.COV2.S vaccine versus placebo. The receptors shown here come from a person between 18 and 59 years old who received the Ad26.COV2.S COVID-19 vaccine or a placebo. Both conserved end residues are part of each CDR3. Each record gives: CDR3 DNA, CDR3 protein, J gene, clone size, D gene, V gene. A D gene is named only where the DNA matches it firmly. Size tells how often a clone was seen (once, few, many) or the class of an expanded clone, and some rows leave it out.

DNA: TGTGCCAGCAGCCCCGGGGGGAACCGCTTCTATGGCTACACCTTC
CDR3: CASSPGGNRFYGYTF
J: TRBJ1-2
size: -
D: -
V: TRBV3-1/TRBV3-2

DNA: TGTGCCAGCTCACTAGACAGGGGGCAACAGCCCCAGCATTTT
CDR3: CASSLDRGQQPQHF
J: TRBJ1-5
size: -
D: TRBD1
V: TRBV18

DNA: TGTGCCAGCAGGCGGGGGGCGACAGTACAAGAGACCCAGTACTTC
CDR3: CASRRGATVQETQYF
J: TRBJ2-5
size: once
D: TRBD2
V: TRBV7-8

DNA: TGTGCCAGCTCCCGGGACAGCTCCTACGAGCAGTACTTC
CDR3: CASSRDSSYEQYF
J: TRBJ2-7
size: -
D: TRBD1
V: TRBV12-3/TRBV12-4

DNA: TGCAGCGTTATAGGCGGACGTTCCTACAATGAGCAGTTCTTC
CDR3: CSVIGGRSYNEQFF
J: TRBJ2-1
size: once
D: -
V: TRBV29-1

DNA: TGTGCCAGCAGGGAAAGCGGGGGACAAGAGACCCAGTACTTC
CDR3: CASRESGGQETQYF
J: TRBJ2-5
size: -
D: TRBD2
V: TRBV2

DNA: TGTGCCACCAGCAGAGGGACTAGCTACGAGCAGTACTTC
CDR3: CATSRGTSYEQYF
J: TRBJ2-7
size: -
D: TRBD2
V: TRBV15

DNA: TGTGCCAGCAGTGGGACAGCGAACAATGAGCAGTTCTTC
CDR3: CASSGTANNEQFF
J: TRBJ2-1
size: -
D: TRBD1
V: TRBV5-6

DNA: TGTGCCAGCTCACCGTCGGGAGTGTACAATGAGCAGTTCTTC
CDR3: CASSPSGVYNEQFF
J: TRBJ2-1
size: -
D: -
V: TRBV18

DNA: TGTGCCAGCTCACCTAGGGAGGACACTGAAGCTTTCTTT
CDR3: CASSPREDTEAFF
J: TRBJ1-1
size: -
D: -
V: TRBV18

DNA: TGTGCCAGCAGCTTAGCAGCAGATACGCAGTATTTT
CDR3: CASSLAADTQYF
J: TRBJ2-3
size: -
D: -
V: TRBV7-8

DNA: TGTGCCTGGGGGATTCCGGGACAGCCTAACTATGGCTACACCTTC
CDR3: CAWGIPGQPNYGYTF
J: TRBJ1-2
size: once
D: TRBD1
V: TRBV30